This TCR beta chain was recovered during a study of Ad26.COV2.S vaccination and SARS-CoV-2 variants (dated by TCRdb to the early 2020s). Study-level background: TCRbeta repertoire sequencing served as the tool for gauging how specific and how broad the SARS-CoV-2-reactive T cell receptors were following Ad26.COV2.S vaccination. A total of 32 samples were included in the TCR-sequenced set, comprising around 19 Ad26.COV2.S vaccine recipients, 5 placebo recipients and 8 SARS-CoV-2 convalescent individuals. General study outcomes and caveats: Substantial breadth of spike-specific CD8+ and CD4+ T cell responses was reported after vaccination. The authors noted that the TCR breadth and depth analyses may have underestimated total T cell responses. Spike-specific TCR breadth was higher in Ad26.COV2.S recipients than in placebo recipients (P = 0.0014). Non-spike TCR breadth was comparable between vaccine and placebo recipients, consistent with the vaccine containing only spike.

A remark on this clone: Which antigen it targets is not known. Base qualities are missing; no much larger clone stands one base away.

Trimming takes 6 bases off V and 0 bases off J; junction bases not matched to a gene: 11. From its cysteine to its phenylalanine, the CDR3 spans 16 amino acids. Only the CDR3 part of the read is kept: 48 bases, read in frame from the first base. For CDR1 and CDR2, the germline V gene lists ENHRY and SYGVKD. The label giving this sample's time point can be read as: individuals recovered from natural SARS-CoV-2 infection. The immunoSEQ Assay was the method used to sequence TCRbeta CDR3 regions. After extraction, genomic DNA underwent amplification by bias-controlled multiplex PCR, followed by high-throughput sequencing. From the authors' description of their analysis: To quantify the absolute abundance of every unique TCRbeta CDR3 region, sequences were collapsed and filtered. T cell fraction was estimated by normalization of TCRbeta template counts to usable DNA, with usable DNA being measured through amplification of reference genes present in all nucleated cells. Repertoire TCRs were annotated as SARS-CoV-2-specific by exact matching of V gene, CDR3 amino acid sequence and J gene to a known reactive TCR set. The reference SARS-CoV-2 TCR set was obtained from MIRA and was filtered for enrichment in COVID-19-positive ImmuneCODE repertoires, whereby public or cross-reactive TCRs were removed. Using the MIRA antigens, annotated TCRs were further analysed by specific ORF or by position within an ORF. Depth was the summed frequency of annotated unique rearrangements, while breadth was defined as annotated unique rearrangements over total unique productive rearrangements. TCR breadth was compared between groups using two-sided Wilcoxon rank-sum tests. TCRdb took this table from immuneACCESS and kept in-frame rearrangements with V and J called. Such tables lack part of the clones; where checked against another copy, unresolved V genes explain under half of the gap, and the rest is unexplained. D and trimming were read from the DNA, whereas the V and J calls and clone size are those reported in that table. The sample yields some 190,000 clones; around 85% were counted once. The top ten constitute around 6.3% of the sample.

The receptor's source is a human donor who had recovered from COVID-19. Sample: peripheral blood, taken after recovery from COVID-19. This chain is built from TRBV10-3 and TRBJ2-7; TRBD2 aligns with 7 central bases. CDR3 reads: CAISPAGTISSYEQYF. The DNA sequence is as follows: TGTGCCATCAGCCCCGCCGGGACTATAAGCTCCTACGAGCAGTACTTC.